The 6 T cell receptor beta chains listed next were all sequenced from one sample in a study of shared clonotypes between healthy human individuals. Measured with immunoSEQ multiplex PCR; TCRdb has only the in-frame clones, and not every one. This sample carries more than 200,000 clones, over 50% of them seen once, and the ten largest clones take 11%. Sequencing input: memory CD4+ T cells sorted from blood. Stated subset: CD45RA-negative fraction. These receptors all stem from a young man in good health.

As DNA, the CDR3 is TGTGCCATCAGTGAGTCTGACAGGTACGAGCAGTACTTC. Translation gives CAISESDRYEQYF. The genes are TRBV10-3 and TRBJ2-7, with D perhaps TRBD1 (6 bases). The V gene's germline CDR1 is ENHRY and CDR2 SYGVKD. The CDR3 covers 13 residues. V was pared by 0 bases and J by 4 bases, with 7 bases between.

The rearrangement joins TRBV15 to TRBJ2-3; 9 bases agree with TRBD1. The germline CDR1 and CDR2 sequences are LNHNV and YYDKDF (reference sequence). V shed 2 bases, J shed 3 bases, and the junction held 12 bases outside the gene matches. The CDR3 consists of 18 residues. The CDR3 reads CATSRPRDRVVGTDTQYF. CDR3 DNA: TGTGCCACCAGCAGACCGAGGGACAGGGTAGTAGGGACAGATACGCAGTATTTT.

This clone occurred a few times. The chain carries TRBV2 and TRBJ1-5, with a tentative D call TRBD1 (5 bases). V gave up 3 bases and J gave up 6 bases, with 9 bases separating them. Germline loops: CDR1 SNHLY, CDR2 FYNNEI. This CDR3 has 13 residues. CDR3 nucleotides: TGTGCCAGCAGTGACTTTGACAGTCAGCCCCAGCATTTT. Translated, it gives CASSDFDSQPQHF.

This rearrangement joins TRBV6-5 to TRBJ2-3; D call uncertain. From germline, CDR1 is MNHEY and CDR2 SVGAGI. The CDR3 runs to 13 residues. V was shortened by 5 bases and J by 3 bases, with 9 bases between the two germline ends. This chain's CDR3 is CASSRPGTDTQYF. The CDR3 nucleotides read TGTGCCAGCAGTAGACCTGGGACAGATACGCAGTATTTT.

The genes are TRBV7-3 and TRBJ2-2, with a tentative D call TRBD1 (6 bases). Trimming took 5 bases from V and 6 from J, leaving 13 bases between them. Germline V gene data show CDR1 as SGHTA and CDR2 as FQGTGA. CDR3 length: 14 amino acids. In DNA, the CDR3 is TGTGCCAGCAGCCCGCGCAGGGGTTCCGGGGAGCTGTTTTTT. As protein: CASSPRRGSGELFF.

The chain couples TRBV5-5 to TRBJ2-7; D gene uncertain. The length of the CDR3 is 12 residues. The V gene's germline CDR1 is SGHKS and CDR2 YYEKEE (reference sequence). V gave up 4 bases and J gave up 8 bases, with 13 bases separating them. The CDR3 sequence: CASSHTNKKQYF. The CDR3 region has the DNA TGTGCCAGCAGCCACACAAATAAGAAGCAGTACTTC.